These 32 T cell receptor beta chains were sequenced from one sample in a study of CD8 T cells in ankylosing spondylitis. TCRdb itself ran the 5' RACE reads through MiXCR, one entry per CDR3 protein. The repertoire consists of some 340,000 distinct CDR3 sequences, with about 14% occurring once and the leading ten covering about 1%. Sequenced: blood, either unsorted or a sorted T cell fraction (not recorded which). Receptors originate from a male donor with ankylosing spondylitis or in good health (not recorded which).

This clonotype was detected many times. The rearrangement uses TRBV18 and TRBJ2-2, with unresolved D. Germline V CDR1 and CDR2: KGHSH, LQKENI. Between the trimmed V and J ends, which lost 2 bases and 8 bases, there was a span of 6 bases. The CDR3 spans 12 residues. The CDR3 DNA reads as TGTGCCAGCTCACCAACTGAGGGGGAGCTGTTTTTT. Translation gives CASSPTEGELFF.

The gene calls are TRBV25-1 and TRBJ1-2, with D perhaps matching TRBD1 (6 bases). This CDR3 contains 13 residues. Trimming took off 5 bases at V and 4 bases at J, with 11 bases between the two ends. CDR1 is MGHDK and CDR2 is SYGVNS in the germline V gene. CDR3 residues: CASSPRDTYGYTF. The CDR3 DNA reads as TGTGCCAGCAGTCCGCGGGACACCTATGGCTACACCTTC.

The chain employs TRBV4-2 and TRBJ2-7, with 8 positions matching TRBD1. The germline V gene has CDR1 LGHNA and CDR2 YNFKEQ. This CDR3 contains 17 residues. With V trimmed by 4 bases and J by 5 bases, 16 bases remained unmatched. The CDR3 DNA reads as TGTGCCAGCAGCCTCCTAAACTTGGGCAGGGGGCTCAACGAGCAGTACTTC. Its protein product is CASSLLNLGRGLNEQYF.

The table lists this clonotype with a few counts. The chain joins TRBV5-1 to TRBJ2-2; maybe TRBD1 (5 bases). The CDR3 has 16 residues. Trimming left V 4 bases short and J 2 bases short, with 15 bases between. Per the germline V gene, CDR1 is SGHRS and CDR2 is YFSETQ. CDR3 sequence reads: CASSPLLRGNTGELFF. CDR3 sequence (DNA): TGCGCCAGCAGCCCCCTGTTAAGGGGAAACACCGGGGAGCTGTTTTTT.

Many counts were recorded for this clonotype. The genes are TRBV12-3 or TRBV12-4 and TRBJ2-3; 7 positions agree with TRBD2. CDR3 length: 15 amino acids. Trimming at V came to 3 bases and at J to 3 bases, leaving 6 bases not matched to a gene. This CDR3 is CASSFEGGLTDTQYF. DNA of the CDR3: TGTGCCAGCAGTTTTGAGGGAGGGCTGACAGATACGCAGTATTTT.

This clonotype showed up just a few times. This chain connects TRBV10-3 to TRBJ2-3; D is ambiguous. Germline V CDR1 and CDR2: ENHRY, SYGVKD. The CDR3 contains 14 residues. Trimming stripped 2 bases from V and 9 bases from J, with 15 bases between. CDR3 bases: TGTGCCATCAGTGAGACGGACGGTCAAGGGACGCAGTATTTT. Protein sequence: CAISETDGQGTQYF.

This clonotype was recorded a few times. The V call is TRBV15, the J call TRBJ2-6; D unclear. CDR1 is LNHNV, CDR2 YYDKDF, per germline (reference sequence). V was trimmed by 0 bases and J by 6 bases, leaving 9 bases between them. The CDR3 spans 15 residues. CDR3 nucleotides: TGTGCCACCAGCAGAGATCCCCGCGTGGCCAACGTCCTGACTTTC. Encoded protein: CATSRDPRVANVLTF.

This clonotype was observed a handful of times. The V gene is TRBV19, the J gene TRBJ2-7; TRBD1 is a possible D gene (5 bases). CDR3 length equals 14 residues. V shed 3 bases and J shed 1 base, with 10 bases lying between them. Per the germline V gene, CDR1 is LNHDA and CDR2 is SQIVND (reference sequence). The CDR3 nucleotides read TGTGCCAGTAGTATTGCTCAGGGTTCCTACGAGCAGTACTTC. Translating gives CASSIAQGSYEQYF.

The CDR3 is CASSLDLDNEQFF. As DNA, the CDR3 is TGTGCCAGCAGCTTAGATCTGGACAATGAGCAGTTCTTC. The chain recombines TRBV11-2 with TRBJ2-1; no clear D gene. V lost 0 bases and J lost 5, with 5 bases in between. The germline V gene has CDR1 SGHAT and CDR2 FQNNGV. The CDR3 spans 13 residues. Drawing the rest from reference TRBV11-2 and TRBJ2-1, the complete variable domain is EAGVAQSPRYKIIEKRQSVAFWCNPISGHATLYWYQQILGQGPKLLIQFQNNGVVDDSQLPKDRFSAERLKGVDSTLKIQPAKLEDSAVYLCASSLDLDNEQFFGPGTRLTVL.

The chain recombines TRBV5-1 with TRBJ2-3, with unresolved D. Germline loops: CDR1 SGHRS, CDR2 YFSETQ. This CDR3 has 15 amino acids. V lost 3 bases to trimming and J lost 2 bases, with 13 bases between them. For the CDR3, the DNA is TGCGCCAGCAGCTGGATCCCAGGTACCACAGATACGCAGTATTTT. Protein: CASSWIPGTTDTQYF.

There are a few counts of this clonotype. The gene calls are TRBV12-3 or TRBV12-4 and TRBJ1-4, with D unresolved. The V and J ends lost 6 bases and 4 bases respectively, with 9 bases between them. This CDR3 is built from 13 residues. This CDR3 is CASSSQINEKLFF. The DNA for the CDR3 is TGTGCCAGCAGCTCCCAGATTAATGAAAAACTGTTTTTT.

This clonotype was seen a few times. This chain links TRBV5-1 with TRBJ2-1; TRBD1 or TRBD2 may be the D gene (6 bases each). This CDR3 is built from 17 residues. V gave up 4 bases and J gave up 13 bases, with 30 bases separating them. The germline V gene has CDR1 SGHRS and CDR2 YFSETQ. CDR3 nucleotide sequence: TGCGCCAGCAGCCTAAACCCGGGGGCGCGATCCGCTGAGATCCAGTTCTTC. It translates to CASSLNPGARSAEIQFF. The full variable domain, its missing parts supplied by reference TRBV5-1 and TRBJ2-1, is KAGVTQTPRYLIKTRGQQVTLSCSPISGHRSVSWYQQTPGQGLQFLFEYFSETQRNKGNFPGRFSGRQFSNSRSEMNVSTLELGDSALYLCASSLNPGARSAEIQFFGPGTRLTVL.

The rearrangement joins TRBV5-6 to TRBJ2-5; 9 nucleotides agree with TRBD1. CDR1 and CDR2 from the germline V gene are SGHDT and YYEEEE. This CDR3 contains 16 residues. Trimming took 4 bases from V and 3 from J; bases not matched to a gene: 10. The CDR3 here is CASSPDRGWAEETQYF. CDR3 nucleotide sequence: TGTGCCAGCAGCCCCGACAGGGGGTGGGCAGAAGAGACCCAGTACTTC.

In this sample, this clonotype turned up a few times. The chain carries TRBV10-1 and TRBJ2-1; weak D call: TRBD2 (5 bases). This CDR3 contains 16 residues. Germline assignment: CDR1 WNHNN and CDR2 SYGVQD (reference sequence). The V and J ends lost 0 bases and 1 base respectively, with 10 bases between them. In DNA, the CDR3 is TGCGCCAGCAGTGAGTCGAGGGTGGGTTCCTACAATGAGCAGTTCTTC. Its protein product is CASSESRVGSYNEQFF.

At least ten counts were recorded for this clonotype. V gene TRBV10-3 combines with J gene TRBJ2-1; a weak D match, TRBD1 (5 bases). Germline V gene sequence: CDR1 ENHRY, CDR2 SYGVKD. Trimming removed 10 bases from V and 1 base from J, with 20 bases in between. The CDR3 has 16 residues. The CDR3 DNA reads TGTGCCACCAACATAGGTACAGGTCCGTCCTACAATGAGCAGTTCTTC. Its protein is CATNIGTGPSYNEQFF.

This clonotype was found many times. The chain is built from TRBV27 and TRBJ1-1, with D perhaps TRBD1 (5 bases). The ends were cut back, 0 bases at V and 5 bases at J, with 7 bases in the middle. Germline V gene data show CDR1 as MNHEY and CDR2 as SMNVEV (reference sequence). The CDR3 runs to 13 residues. The CDR3 region is CASSLSGQTEAFF. CDR3 bases: TGTGCCAGCAGTTTATCGGGGCAGACTGAAGCTTTCTTT.

This CDR3 is CASSLAIGETQYF. The CDR3 DNA sequence: TGCGCCAGCAGCTTGGCTATTGGGGAGACCCAGTACTTC. The chain carries TRBV5-1 and TRBJ2-5; D not resolved. The V gene lost 0 bases and the J gene lost 5 bases, with 8 bases spanning the gap. The CDR3 consists of 13 residues. CDR1 SGHRS and CDR2 YFSETQ come from the germline V gene.

In this sample, this clonotype turned up a few times. The chain uses TRBV12-3 or TRBV12-4 and TRBJ1-5; no definite D call. Trimming left V 7 bases short and J 5 bases short, with 9 bases between. There are 12 residues in the CDR3. CDR3 sequence reads: CASTRADQPQHF. The CDR3 DNA follows: TGTGCCAGCACTAGGGCCGATCAGCCCCAGCATTTT.

This clonotype showed up just a few times. The J gene is TRBJ2-3, the V gene TRBV2, with TRBD2 identical over 14 bases. The CDR3 is made up of 16 amino acids. V was pared by 6 bases and J by 4 bases, with 6 bases of the junction left unmatched. Per the germline V gene, CDR1 is SNHLY and CDR2 is FYNNEI. CDR3 protein: CASRPGLAGGADTQYF. The CDR3, as DNA: TGTGCCAGCAGACCCGGACTAGCGGGGGGCGCAGATACGCAGTATTTT.

Here the CDR3 reads CASKEESGANVLTF. The CDR3 DNA sequence: TGCGCCAGCAAGGAGGAGAGCGGGGCCAACGTCCTGACTTTC. The V call is TRBV5-1, the J call TRBJ2-6; D may be TRBD2 (5 bases). Germline CDR1 and CDR2: SGHRS and YFSETQ. V lost 6 bases and J 4 bases, leaving 11 bases between the germline ends. The CDR3 length is 14 residues. Supplemented by reference TRBV5-1 and TRBJ2-6, the full variable domain reads KAGVTQTPRYLIKTRGQQVTLSCSPISGHRSVSWYQQTPGQGLQFLFEYFSETQRNKGNFPGRFSGRQFSNSRSEMNVSTLELGDSALYLCASKEESGANVLTFGAGSRLTVL.

The chain has TRBV9 and TRBJ2-3; D ambiguous. V lost 0 bases to trimming and J lost 4 bases, with 6 bases between them. This CDR3 comprises 13 residues. CDR1 and CDR2 from the germline V gene are SGDLS and YYNGEE. CDR3: CASSVEPSDTQYF. CDR3 DNA sequence: TGTGCCAGCAGCGTAGAACCGTCAGATACGCAGTATTTT.

This clonotype was observed a handful of times. V and J are TRBV28 and TRBJ1-3; 8 nucleotides align to TRBD1. This CDR3 contains 14 residues. V lost 7 bases, J lost 0 bases, and 2 bases stayed unmatched. Per the germline V gene, CDR1 is MDHEN and CDR2 is SYDVKM. The CDR3 DNA sequence: TGTGCCAGCAAAGACAGGGGCTCTGGAAACACCATATATTTT. This gives the protein CASKDRGSGNTIYF.

This rearrangement joins TRBV5-1 to TRBJ1-1; D is ambiguous. Trimming cost V 0 bases and J 2 bases, with 8 bases left between them. This CDR3 is built from 14 residues. Per germline, CDR1 SGHRS and CDR2 YFSETQ. Here the CDR3 DNA reads TGCGCCAGCAGCTTGGATGTTGGTAACACTGAAGCTTTCTTT. It yields the protein CASSLDVGNTEAFF.

The chain combines TRBV5-1 with TRBJ2-1, with D perhaps TRBD1 (7 bases). The CDR3 contains 14 residues. V lost 1 base to trimming and J lost 9 bases, with 14 bases between them. Per germline, CDR1 SGHRS and CDR2 YFSETQ. The CDR3 spells CASSLRQGGGEQFF. The CDR3 DNA follows: TGCGCCAGCAGCTTGCGACAGGGAGGAGGTGAGCAGTTCTTC.

Ten or more counts support this clonotype. V usage is TRBV5-1 and J usage is TRBJ1-4; D call uncertain. V lost 5 bases to trimming and J lost 7 bases, with 9 bases between them. The germline CDR1 and CDR2 sequences are SGHRS and YFSETQ. The CDR3 length is 12 residues. CDR3 DNA sequence: TGCGCCAGCAGGGTGGAAGGTGAAAAACTGTTTTTT. Translating it yields CASRVEGEKLFF.

This clonotype has only a few counts. The J gene is TRBJ2-7, the V gene TRBV3-1, with D perhaps matching TRBD1 (6 bases). V dropped 4 bases and J dropped 11 bases, with 18 bases sitting between them. The CDR3 extends over 13 amino acids. Germline V gene data show CDR1 as LGHDT and CDR2 as YNNKEL (reference sequence). CDR3 sequence (DNA): TGTGCCAGCAGCCGGGACCCTACAGGGCGTAAGTACTTC. Amino acids: CASSRDPTGRKYF.

This clonotype was seen a handful of times. J is TRBJ1-1 and V is TRBV5-1; D perhaps matches TRBD1 (6 bases). The CDR3 covers 15 residues. V dropped 5 bases and J dropped 1 base, with 15 bases sitting between them. The germline CDR1 and CDR2 sequences are SGHRS and YFSETQ. The DNA for the CDR3 is TGCGCCAGCAGTATGAAAGGGGGAGCGAACACTGAAGCTTTCTTT. This encodes CASSMKGGANTEAFF.

The J gene is TRBJ2-3, the V gene TRBV5-1; 7 nucleotides agree with TRBD2. Per the germline V gene, CDR1 is SGHRS and CDR2 is YFSETQ. After removal of 7 bases from V and 6 bases from J, the junction contained 11 bases not matched to a gene. The CDR3 totals 14 residues. As DNA, the CDR3 is TGCGCCAGCGCTCTCAGCGGGGAAGCGGATACGCAGTATTTT. This sequence encodes CASALSGEADTQYF.

This sequence joins TRBV5-1 and TRBJ1-2; D gene ambiguous. The CDR3 is 15 amino acids. Germline CDR1 SGHRS, CDR2 YFSETQ. Trimming took off 4 bases at V and 5 bases at J, with 18 bases between the two ends. The CDR3 is CASSPFGSTAYGYTF. CDR3 in DNA: TGCGCCAGCAGCCCTTTTGGTAGTACGGCTTATGGCTACACCTTC.

This clonotype was seen a few times. The chain carries TRBV5-1 and TRBJ1-1; 7 positions match TRBD1. CDR1 and CDR2 from the germline V gene are SGHRS and YFSETQ. V was clipped by 4 bases and J by 4 bases; unmatched bases: 10. This CDR3 comprises 15 residues. DNA for the CDR3: TGCGCCAGCAGCCCCAGACAGGGCGCGAGCACTGAAGCTTTCTTT. This codes for CASSPRQGASTEAFF.

CDR3 region: CASSLSPDTDTQYF. The CDR3, as DNA: TGCGCCAGCAGCTTAAGCCCGGACACGGATACGCAGTATTTT. The V gene is TRBV5-1, the J gene TRBJ2-3, with TRBD1 as a possible D gene (5 bases). The CDR3 consists of 14 residues. Trimming stripped 2 bases from V and 6 bases from J, with 13 bases between. Germline CDR1 is SGHRS and CDR2 is YFSETQ.

V is TRBV9 and J is TRBJ2-2; D gene unclear. The CDR3 has 11 amino acids. The V end was cut by 2 bases, the J end by 7 bases, with 3 bases between. CDR1 is SGDLS and CDR2 is YYNGEE in the germline V gene. In nucleotides, the CDR3 is TGTGCCAGCAGCGTCGGCGGGGAGCTGTTTTTT. As protein: CASSVGGELFF. The full variable domain, in which reference TRBV9 and TRBJ2-2 provide the parts outside the CDR3, is DSGVTQTPKHLITATGQRVTLRCSPRSGDLSVYWYQQSLDQGLQFLIQYYNGEERAKGNILERFSAQQFPDLHSELNLSSLELGDSALYFCASSVGGELFFGEGSRLTVL.